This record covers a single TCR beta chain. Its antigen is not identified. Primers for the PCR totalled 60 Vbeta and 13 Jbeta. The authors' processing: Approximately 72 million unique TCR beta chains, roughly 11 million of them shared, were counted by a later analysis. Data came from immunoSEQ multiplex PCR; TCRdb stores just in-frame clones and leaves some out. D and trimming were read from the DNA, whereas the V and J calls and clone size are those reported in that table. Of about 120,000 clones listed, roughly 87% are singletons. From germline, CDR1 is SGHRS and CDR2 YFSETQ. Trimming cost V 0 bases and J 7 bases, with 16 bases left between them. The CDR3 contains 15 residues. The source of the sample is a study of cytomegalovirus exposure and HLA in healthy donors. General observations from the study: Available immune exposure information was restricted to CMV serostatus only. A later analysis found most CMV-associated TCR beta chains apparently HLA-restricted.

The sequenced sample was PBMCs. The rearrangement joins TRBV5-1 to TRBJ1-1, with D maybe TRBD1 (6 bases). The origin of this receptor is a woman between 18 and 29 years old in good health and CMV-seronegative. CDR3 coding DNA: TGCGCCAGCAGCTTGGAAGTATGGGGGCAGGGTGAAGCTTTCTTT. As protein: CASSLEVWGQGEAFF.